These 8 T cell receptor beta chains share one sample of origin, sequenced in a study of T cells in Graves' hyperthyroidism and ophthalmopathy. TCR beta CDR3 region amplification was performed from RNA transcripts. An initial round of RT-PCR targeting the TCR CDR3 relied on the HTBI primer set. TCRdb reprocessed the multiplex PCR reads with MiXCR, giving one entry per CDR3 protein. This table has 750,000 to 950,000 distinct CDR3 sequences, about two fifths appearing once. Material for sequencing was blood. The receptors here all came from a man younger than 30 with Graves' hyperthyroidism.

The sample holds one count of this clonotype. Mismatch with germline at one junction end may stem from a read error. The chain has TRBV9 and TRBJ1-4; 9 nucleotides align to TRBD1. CDR1 and CDR2 (germline): SGDLS, YYNGEE. This CDR3 is built from 15 residues. In DNA form, the CDR3 reads TGTGCCAGCAGCGTAGCGACAGGGGGAAATGAAAAACTGTTTTTC. Translation: CASSVATGGNEKLFF.

The V gene is TRBV7-2, the J gene TRBJ2-5; 11 nucleotides line up with TRBD2. CDR1 and CDR2 (germline): SGHTA, FQGNSA. The length of the CDR3 is 16 residues. V was pared by 5 bases and J by 1 base, with 6 bases of the junction left unmatched. CDR3 sequence: CASSLSGGELQETQYF. As DNA, the CDR3 is TGTGCCAGCAGCCTTAGCGGGGGGGAGCTCCAAGAGACCCAGTACTTC.

The chain combines TRBV7-9 with TRBJ2-5; 8 nucleotides align to TRBD2. CDR3 length: 16 amino acids. V lost 1 base, J lost 5 bases, and 9 bases stayed unmatched. CDR1 SEHNR and CDR2 FQNEAQ come from the germline V gene (reference sequence). The CDR3 DNA is TGTGCCAGCAGCTTAGTAGGAGCGGGGGCGCGGGAGACCCAGTACTTC. Translated: CASSLVGAGARETQYF.

The chain employs TRBV9 and TRBJ2-1; 7 bases are shared with TRBD2. The J segment lost 8 bases and the V segment lost 0 bases, leaving 8 bases of the junction unmatched. Germline V gene lookup returns CDR1 SGDLS and CDR2 YYNGEE. The CDR3 loop spans 15 amino acids. The CDR3 is CASSVAIGGRDEQFF. The CDR3 DNA is TGTGCCAGCAGCGTAGCGATCGGGGGGAGGGATGAGCAGTTCTTC.

J is TRBJ2-6 and V is TRBV6-5; maybe TRBD2 (5 bases). Germline CDR1 is MNHEY and CDR2 is SVGAGI. V was shortened by 4 bases and J by 0 bases, with 13 bases between the two germline ends. This CDR3 has 17 residues. The chain's CDR3 is CASSWGVVGSGANVLTF. In DNA form, the CDR3 reads TGTGCCAGCAGTTGGGGAGTTGTGGGCTCTGGGGCCAACGTCCTGACTTTC.

This clonotype was recorded a few times. This chain uses TRBV9 with TRBJ1-4, with D unresolved. From germline, CDR1 is SGDLS and CDR2 YYNGEE. The V end was cut by 0 bases, the J end by 3 bases, with 12 bases between. The CDR3 has 16 residues. CDR3 sequence: CASSVDSGDPNEKLFF. The CDR3 DNA reads as TGTGCCAGCAGCGTAGATTCCGGGGATCCTAATGAAAAACTGTTTTTT.

Comments on this clonotype: Since a much larger clone is just one base distant, this may be a read error. The CDR3 nucleotides are TGTGCCAGCAGTGAGGCCGCAGGGGGGGGGACCCAGTACTTC. Its translation is CASSEAAGGGTQYF. V usage is TRBV2 and J usage is TRBJ2-5; D tentatively fits TRBD1 or TRBD2 (7 bases each). CDR1 SNHLY and CDR2 FYNNEI come from the germline V gene. The CDR3 loop spans 14 amino acids. The germline V and J ends were trimmed by 3 bases and 7 bases, with 15 bases remaining between them.

This clonotype was found a few times. CDR3 in amino acids: CSAPETLNTEAFF. The CDR3 DNA sequence: TGCAGTGCTCCCGAAACTCTGAACACTGAAGCTTTCTTT. The chain combines TRBV20-1 with TRBJ1-1, with unresolved D. CDR3 length: 13 residues. Germline CDR1 is DFQATT and CDR2 is SNEGSKA (reference sequence). Between the trimmed V and J ends, which lost 5 bases and 0 bases, there was a span of 10 bases.